This T cell receptor (beta chain) is drawn from a study of T-cell memory formation after mild COVID-19. 5'RACE primed from the constant segment yielded TCR alpha and TCR beta cDNA libraries bearing sample barcodes and UMIs. TCRdb independently ran MiXCR on the 5' RACE reads; one entry per CDR3 protein. Of over 250,000 distinct CDR3 sequences in the sample, 15% to 20% were seen once. Study-wide results and limits: CD4+ clones that contracted lay mainly in CM and EM; CD8+ ones lay in EMRA. For second-wave clones that peaked at day 37, SARS-CoV-2 specificity went unverified.

This clonotype was seen only a few times. The antigen remains unidentified. The TCR originated in a man aged 18 to 35 who had mild COVID-19 (a few samples of this study predate the infection). Cell type and time point are not known. Sequenced sample: PBMCs or a T cell subset sorted from them (not recorded which).

CDR3 region: CASSMQGESNQPQHF. In nucleotides, the CDR3 is TGTGCCAGTAGTATGCAGGGAGAGAGCAATCAGCCCCAGCATTTT. The chain uses TRBV19 and TRBJ1-5, with D perhaps matching TRBD1 (5 bases). Germline CDR1 is LNHDA and CDR2 is SQIVND (reference sequence). The length of the CDR3 is 15 residues. Between the trimmed V and J ends, which lost 3 bases and 1 base, there was a span of 10 bases.